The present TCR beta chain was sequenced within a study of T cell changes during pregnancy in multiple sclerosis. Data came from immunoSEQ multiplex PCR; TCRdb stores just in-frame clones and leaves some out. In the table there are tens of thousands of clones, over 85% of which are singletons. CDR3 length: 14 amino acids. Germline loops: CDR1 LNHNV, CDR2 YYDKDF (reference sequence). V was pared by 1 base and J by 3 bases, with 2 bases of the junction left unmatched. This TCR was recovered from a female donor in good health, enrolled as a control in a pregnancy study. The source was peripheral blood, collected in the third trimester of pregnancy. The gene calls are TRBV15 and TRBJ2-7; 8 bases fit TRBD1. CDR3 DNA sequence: TGTGCCACCAGCAGAGCAACAGGGGGCTACGAGCAGTACTTC. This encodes CATSRATGGYEQYF.